This T cell receptor (beta chain) was retrieved from a study of OX40 agonist ivuxolimab in advanced cancers. Study-level results: Clonal expansion in partial responders at 0.1-3.0 mg/kg ranked among the lowest.

This clone has a single count. Its target is not known. Data came from immunoSEQ multiplex PCR; TCRdb stores just in-frame clones and leaves some out. Altogether 86,000 or so clones are present, roughly 92% being singletons, with the ten largest covering about 2.8%. The CDR3 extends over 14 amino acids. V shed 2 bases and J shed 4 bases, with 12 bases lying between them. The germline V gene has CDR1 SGHTS and CDR2 YDEGEE. The receptor was derived from an adult with an advanced solid tumor such as melanoma, head and neck, liver or kidney cancer. This chain links TRBV5-8 with TRBJ1-2, with D possibly matching TRBD1 (5 bases). The starting material was CD4+ or CD8+ T cells sorted from blood, obtained in a trial of the OX40 agonist ivuxolimab. The CDR3 protein is CASSLRRGGYGYTF. The CDR3 DNA is TGTGCCAGCAGCTTAAGGAGGGGTGGCTATGGCTACACCTTC.